These 9 T cell receptor beta chains came from one sample sequenced in a study of long-term antiretroviral therapy in people with HIV (dated by TCRdb to between 2022 and 2023). The immunoSEQ hsTCRB v3.0 assay was used at survey level resolution to sequence the TRB variable region. TCRdb took over this immuneACCESS table, retaining in-frame rearrangements with V and J assigned. Such tables are incomplete; in checked studies, under half of the missing clones stem from an unresolved V gene, and the remainder is unexplained. Within this sample are 15,000 to 20,000 clones, with 75% to 85% of them counted one time only. Of the sample, approximately 4.5% is held by the ten largest clones. Source: unsorted PBMCs, taken 0.1 years before starting antiretroviral therapy. These receptors were collected from a young man with HIV.

The chain employs TRBV5-5 and TRBJ1-1, with 9 nucleotides matching TRBD1. CDR1 is SGHKS, CDR2 YYEKEE, per germline (reference sequence). V was pared by 2 bases and J by 5 bases, with 7 bases of the junction left unmatched. The CDR3 consists of 15 residues. In DNA, the CDR3 is TGTGCCAGCAGCTTCCGGGGACAGGGATTTACTGAAGCTTTCTTT. Translation gives CASSFRGQGFTEAFF.

This clone was counted once. This chain links TRBV7-3 with TRBJ1-1, with D hard to call. This CDR3 is built from 15 residues. V dropped 3 bases and J dropped 5 bases, with 16 bases sitting between them. CDR1 and CDR2 from the germline V gene are SGHTA and FQGTGA. The CDR3 region has the DNA TGTGCCAGCAGCTTGGAGAGGGCAGGTTATACTGAAGCTTTCTTT. It specifies CASSLERAGYTEAFF.

This rearrangement joins TRBV11-1 to TRBJ1-1; a weak D match, TRBD1 (5 bases). V dropped 5 bases and J dropped 4 bases, with 8 bases sitting between them. Germline V lookup: CDR1 SGHAT, CDR2 FQDESV (reference sequence). The length of the CDR3 is 12 residues. The CDR3 region has the DNA TGTGCCAGCAGCCCCGGGGGCACTGAAGCTTTCTTT. It is translated as CASSPGGTEAFF.

This clone came up once. The chain recombines TRBV18 with TRBJ2-3; TRBD1 aligns across 7 bases. With 6 bases clipped from V and 0 bases from J, the junction kept 6 bases outside the gene matches. From germline, CDR1 is KGHSH and CDR2 LQKENI. CDR3 size: 15 residues. Here the CDR3 reads CASSRDRDSTDTQYF. The CDR3 DNA is TGTGCCAGCTCTCGAGACAGGGATAGCACAGATACGCAGTATTTT.

V gene TRBV19 combines with J gene TRBJ2-2; D remains ambiguous. This CDR3 has 15 residues. In germline, CDR1 is LNHDA, CDR2 SQIVND (reference sequence). With 3 bases removed from V and 1 base from J, the gap between germline ends came to 9 bases. The CDR3 here is CASSMERLNTGELFF. The CDR3 nucleotides read TGTGCCAGTAGTATGGAACGGCTGAACACCGGGGAGCTGTTTTTT. The variable domain in full, with the rest retrieved from reference TRBV19 and TRBJ2-2, is DGGITQSPKYLFRKEGQNVTLSCEQNLNHDAMYWYRQDPGQGLRLIYYSQIVNDFQKGDIAEGYSVSREKKESFPLTVTSAQKNPTAFYLCASSMERLNTGELFFGEGSRLTVL.

The chain couples TRBV6-4 to TRBJ2-3; 7 nucleotides line up with TRBD2. Germline-derived CDR1 and CDR2 are MRHNA and SNTAGT. V was clipped by 8 bases and J by 0 bases; unmatched bases: 2. The CDR3 spans 13 residues. CDR3 in amino acids: CASGRASTDTQYF. For the CDR3, the DNA is TGTGCCAGCGGGAGGGCTAGCACAGATACGCAGTATTTT.

This sequence joins TRBV28 and TRBJ1-5; D might be TRBD1 (5 bases). Germline V gene data show CDR1 as MDHEN and CDR2 as SYDVKM. The CDR3 is 15 amino acids. V dropped 1 base and J dropped 2 bases, with 9 bases sitting between them. As DNA, the CDR3 is TGTGCCAGCAGTTTATCGACAGAGGGCAATCAGCCCCAGCATTTT. Translation: CASSLSTEGNQPQHF. Drawing the rest from reference TRBV28 and TRBJ1-5, the complete variable domain is DVKVTQSSRYLVKRTGEKVFLECVQDMDHENMFWYRQDPGLGLRLIYFSYDVKMKEKGDIPEGYSVSREKKERFSLILESASTNQTSMYLCASSLSTEGNQPQHFGDGTRLSIL.

The chain couples TRBV5-1 to TRBJ1-1, with TRBD1 as a possible D gene (5 bases). Germline assignment: CDR1 SGHRS and CDR2 YFSETQ. Trimming left V 1 base short and J 7 bases short, with 14 bases between. CDR3 length equals 14 residues. CDR3 sequence (DNA): TGCGCCAGCAGCTTGACGTGGGGGGTTAATGAAGCTTTCTTT. Translating it yields CASSLTWGVNEAFF.

This clone was recorded a few times. The chain combines TRBV19 with TRBJ2-7; 8 nucleotides agree with TRBD2. V lost 5 bases, J lost 6 bases, and 6 bases stayed unmatched. Looked up from germline, CDR1 is LNHDA and CDR2 is SQIVND (reference sequence). The CDR3 totals 13 residues. CDR3 amino acids: CASSPQAGGEQYF. The CDR3 bases are TGTGCCAGTAGTCCCCAGGCGGGAGGCGAGCAGTACTTC. Based on the CDR3 plus reference TRBV19 and TRBJ2-7, the full variable domain is DGGITQSPKYLFRKEGQNVTLSCEQNLNHDAMYWYRQDPGQGLRLIYYSQIVNDFQKGDIAEGYSVSREKKESFPLTVTSAQKNPTAFYLCASSPQAGGEQYFGPGTRLTVT.